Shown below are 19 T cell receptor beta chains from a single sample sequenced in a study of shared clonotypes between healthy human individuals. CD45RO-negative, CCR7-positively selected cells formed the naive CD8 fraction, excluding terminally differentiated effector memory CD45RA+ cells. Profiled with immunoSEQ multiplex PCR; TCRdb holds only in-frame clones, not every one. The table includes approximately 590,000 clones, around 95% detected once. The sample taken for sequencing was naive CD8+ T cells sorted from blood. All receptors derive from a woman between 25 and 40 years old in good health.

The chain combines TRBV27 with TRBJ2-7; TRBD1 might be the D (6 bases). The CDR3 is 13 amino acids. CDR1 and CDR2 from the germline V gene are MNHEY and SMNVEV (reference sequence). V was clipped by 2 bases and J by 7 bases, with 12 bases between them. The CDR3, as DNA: TGTGCCAGCAGTTTACACAGGGTAGGGGAGCAGTACTTC. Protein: CASSLHRVGEQYF.

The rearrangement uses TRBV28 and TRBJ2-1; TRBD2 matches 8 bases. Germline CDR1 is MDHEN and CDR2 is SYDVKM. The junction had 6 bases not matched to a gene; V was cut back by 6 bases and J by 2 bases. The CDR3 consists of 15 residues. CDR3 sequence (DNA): TGTGCCAGCAGCAAACTAGCGGAGGCCTACAATGAGCAGTTCTTC. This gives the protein CASSKLAEAYNEQFF. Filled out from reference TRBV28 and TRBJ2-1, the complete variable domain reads DVKVTQSSRYLVKRTGEKVFLECVQDMDHENMFWYRQDPGLGLRLIYFSYDVKMKEKGDIPEGYSVSREKKERFSLILESASTNQTSMYLCASSKLAEAYNEQFFGPGTRLTVL.

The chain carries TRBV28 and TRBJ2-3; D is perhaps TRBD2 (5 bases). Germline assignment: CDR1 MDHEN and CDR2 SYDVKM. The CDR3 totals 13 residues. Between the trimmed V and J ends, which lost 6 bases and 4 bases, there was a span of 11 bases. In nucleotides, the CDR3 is TGTGCCAGCAGCAAAACGGAGGCAGATACGCAGTATTTT. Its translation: CASSKTEADTQYF.

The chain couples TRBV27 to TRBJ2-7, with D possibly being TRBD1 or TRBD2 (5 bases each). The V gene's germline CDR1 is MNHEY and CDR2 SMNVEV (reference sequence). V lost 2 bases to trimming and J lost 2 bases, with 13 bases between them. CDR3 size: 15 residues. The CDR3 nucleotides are TGTGCCAGCAGTTTAGGGGGTCTAGCTACCTACGAGCAGTACTTC. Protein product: CASSLGGLATYEQYF.

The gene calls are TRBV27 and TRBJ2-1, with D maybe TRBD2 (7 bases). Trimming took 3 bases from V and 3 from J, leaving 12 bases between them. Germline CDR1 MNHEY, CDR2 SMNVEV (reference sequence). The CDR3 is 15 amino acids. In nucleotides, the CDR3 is TGTGCCAGCAGTTTCGGCGGGGGCATCTACAATGAGCAGTTCTTC. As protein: CASSFGGGIYNEQFF.

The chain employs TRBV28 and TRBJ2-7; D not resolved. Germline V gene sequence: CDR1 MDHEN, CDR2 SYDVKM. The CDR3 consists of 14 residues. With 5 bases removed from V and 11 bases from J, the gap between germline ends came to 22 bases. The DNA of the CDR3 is TGTGCCAGCAGTGCAGACACGGACGACCGTCGTGAGTACTTC. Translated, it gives CASSADTDDRREYF.

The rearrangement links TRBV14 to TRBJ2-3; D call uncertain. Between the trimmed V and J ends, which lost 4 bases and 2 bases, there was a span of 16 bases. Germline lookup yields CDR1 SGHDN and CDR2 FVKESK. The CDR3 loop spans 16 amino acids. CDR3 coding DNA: TGTGCCAGCAGCCCGCGGCCTAGGCTCTACACAGATACGCAGTATTTT. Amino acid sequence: CASSPRPRLYTDTQYF. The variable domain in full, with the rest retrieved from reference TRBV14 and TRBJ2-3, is EAGVTQFPSHSVIEKGQTVTLRCDPISGHDNLYWYRRVMGKEIKFLLHFVKESKQDESGMPNNRFLAERTGGTYSTLKVQPAELEDSGVYFCASSPRPRLYTDTQYFGPGTRLTVL.

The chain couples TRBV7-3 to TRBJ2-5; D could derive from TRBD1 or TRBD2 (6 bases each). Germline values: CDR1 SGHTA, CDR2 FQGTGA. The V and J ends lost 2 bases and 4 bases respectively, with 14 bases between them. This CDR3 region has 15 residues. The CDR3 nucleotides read TGTGCCAGCAGCTTATCGCCGGGGGCGGGAGAGACCCAGTACTTC. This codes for CASSLSPGAGETQYF.

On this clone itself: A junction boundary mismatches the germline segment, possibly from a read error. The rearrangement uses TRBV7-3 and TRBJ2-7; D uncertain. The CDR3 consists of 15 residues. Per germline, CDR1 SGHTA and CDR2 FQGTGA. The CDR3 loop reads CASSSDGQNANEQCF. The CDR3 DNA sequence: TGTGCCAGCAGCTCTGACGGGCAAAATGCGAACGAGCAGTGCTTC.

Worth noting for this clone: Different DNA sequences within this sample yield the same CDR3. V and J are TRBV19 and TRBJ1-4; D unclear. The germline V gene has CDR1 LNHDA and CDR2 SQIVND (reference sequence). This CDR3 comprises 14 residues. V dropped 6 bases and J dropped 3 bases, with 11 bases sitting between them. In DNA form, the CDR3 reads TGTGCCAGTAGCCCCGGGCTTTCTAATGAAAAACTGTTTTTT. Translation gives CASSPGLSNEKLFF.

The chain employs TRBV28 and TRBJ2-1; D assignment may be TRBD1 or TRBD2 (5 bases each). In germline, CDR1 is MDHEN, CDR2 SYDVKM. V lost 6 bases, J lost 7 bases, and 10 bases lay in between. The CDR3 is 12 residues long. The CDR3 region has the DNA TGTGCCAGCAGGCTGAGGGGAAATGAGCAGTTCTTC. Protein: CASRLRGNEQFF.

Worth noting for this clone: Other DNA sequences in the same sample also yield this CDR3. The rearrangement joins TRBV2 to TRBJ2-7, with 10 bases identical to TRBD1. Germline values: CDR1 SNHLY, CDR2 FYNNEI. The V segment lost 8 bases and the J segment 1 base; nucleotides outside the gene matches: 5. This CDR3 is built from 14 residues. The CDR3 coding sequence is TGTGCCAGCCGATGGACAGGGGGATCCTACGAGCAGTACTTC. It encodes CASRWTGGSYEQYF.

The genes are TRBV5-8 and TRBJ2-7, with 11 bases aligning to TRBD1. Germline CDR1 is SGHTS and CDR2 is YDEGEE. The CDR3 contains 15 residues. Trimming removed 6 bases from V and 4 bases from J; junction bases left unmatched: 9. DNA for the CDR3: TGTGCCAGCAAGACCCTTGGGACAGGGGGGTACGAGCAGTACTTC. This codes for CASKTLGTGGYEQYF. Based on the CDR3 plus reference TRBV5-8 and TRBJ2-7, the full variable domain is EAGVTQSPTHLIKTRGQQATLRCSPISGHTSVYWYQQALGLGLQFLLWYDEGEERNRGNFPPRFSGRQFPNYSSELNVNALELEDSALYLCASKTLGTGGYEQYFGPGTRLTVT.

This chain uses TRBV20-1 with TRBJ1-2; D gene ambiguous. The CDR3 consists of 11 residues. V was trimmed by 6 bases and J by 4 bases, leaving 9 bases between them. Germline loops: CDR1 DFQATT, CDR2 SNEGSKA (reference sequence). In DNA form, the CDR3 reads TGCAGTGCCAGTTCCTTCTATGGCTACACCTTC. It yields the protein CSASSFYGYTF.

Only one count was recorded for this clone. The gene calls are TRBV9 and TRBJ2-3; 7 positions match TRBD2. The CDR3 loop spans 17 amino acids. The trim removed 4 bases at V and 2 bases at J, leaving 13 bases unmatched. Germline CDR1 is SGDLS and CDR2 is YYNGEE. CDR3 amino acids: CASSPRGTTALTDTQYF. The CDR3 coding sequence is TGTGCCAGCAGCCCACGAGGGACTACTGCACTCACAGATACGCAGTATTTT.

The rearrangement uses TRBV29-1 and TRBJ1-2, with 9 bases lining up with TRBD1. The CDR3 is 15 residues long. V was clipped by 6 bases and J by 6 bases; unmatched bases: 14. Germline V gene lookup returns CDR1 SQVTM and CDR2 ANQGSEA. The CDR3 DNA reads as TGCAGCGTGAGAACCTGGGACAGGGAGAGTCATGGCTACACCTTC. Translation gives CSVRTWDRESHGYTF. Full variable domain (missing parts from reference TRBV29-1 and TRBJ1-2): SAVISQKPSRDICQRGTSLTIQCQVDSQVTMMFWYRQQPGQSLTLIATANQGSEATYESGFVIDKFPISRPNLTFSTLTVSNMSPEDSSIYLCSVRTWDRESHGYTFGSGTRLTVV.

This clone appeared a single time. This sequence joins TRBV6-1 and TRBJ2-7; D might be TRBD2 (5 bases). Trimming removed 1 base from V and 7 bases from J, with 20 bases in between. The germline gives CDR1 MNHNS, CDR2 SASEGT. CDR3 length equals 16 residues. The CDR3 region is CASSEVPLITSGEQYF. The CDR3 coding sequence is TGTGCCAGCAGTGAAGTCCCCCTCATTACGTCGGGGGAGCAGTACTTC.

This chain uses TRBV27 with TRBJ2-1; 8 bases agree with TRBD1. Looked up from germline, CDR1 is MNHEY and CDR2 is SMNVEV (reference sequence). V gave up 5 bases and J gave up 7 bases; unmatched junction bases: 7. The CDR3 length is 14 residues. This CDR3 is CASSPNTGGNEQFF. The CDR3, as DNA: TGTGCCAGCAGTCCCAATACAGGGGGAAATGAGCAGTTCTTC.

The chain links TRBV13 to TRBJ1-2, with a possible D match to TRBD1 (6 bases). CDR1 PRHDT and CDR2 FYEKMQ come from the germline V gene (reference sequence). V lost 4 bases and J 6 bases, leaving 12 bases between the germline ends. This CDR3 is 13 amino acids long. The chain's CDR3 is CASSSWGPHGYTF. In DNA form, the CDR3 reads TGTGCCAGCAGCTCGTGGGGGCCCCATGGCTACACCTTC.